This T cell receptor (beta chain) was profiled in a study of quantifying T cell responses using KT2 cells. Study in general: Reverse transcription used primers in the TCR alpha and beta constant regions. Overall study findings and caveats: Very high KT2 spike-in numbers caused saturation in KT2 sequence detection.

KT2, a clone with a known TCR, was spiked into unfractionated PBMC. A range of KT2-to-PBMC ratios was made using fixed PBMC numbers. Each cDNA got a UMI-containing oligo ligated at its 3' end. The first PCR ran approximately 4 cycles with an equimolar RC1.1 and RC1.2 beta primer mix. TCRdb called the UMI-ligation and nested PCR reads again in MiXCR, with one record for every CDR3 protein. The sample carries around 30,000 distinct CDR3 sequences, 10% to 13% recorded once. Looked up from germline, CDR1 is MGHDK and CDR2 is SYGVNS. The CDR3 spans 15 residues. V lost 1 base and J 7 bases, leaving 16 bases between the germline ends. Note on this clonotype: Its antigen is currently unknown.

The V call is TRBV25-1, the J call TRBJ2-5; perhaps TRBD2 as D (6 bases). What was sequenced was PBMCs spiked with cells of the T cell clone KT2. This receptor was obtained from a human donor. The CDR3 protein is CASSEWGTSSATQYF. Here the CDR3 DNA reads TGTGCCAGCAGTGAATGGGGCACTAGCTCTGCGACCCAGTACTTC.